A single sample is the source of the 15 T cell receptor beta chains below, sequenced in a study of lymphopenia after photon versus proton radiotherapy. Sequenced by immunoSEQ multiplex PCR; TCRdb stores in-frame clones only, minus some. The sample shows over 4,500 clones, 60% to 70% of them seen only once. Material: peripheral blood, obtained from a patient treated with proton-based radiotherapy. These receptor sequences come from a man aged 80 or over with esophageal cancer.

The table lists this clone with a few counts. The rearrangement uses TRBV29-1 and TRBJ2-5; TRBD2 is a possible D gene (6 bases). V was clipped by 7 bases and J by 3 bases, with 15 bases between them. The CDR3 totals 13 residues. Germline V gene lookup returns CDR1 SQVTM and CDR2 ANQGSEA. In DNA, the CDR3 is TGCAGCGCCGTAGAATTAGCGGAAGAGACCCAGTACTTC. This gives the protein CSAVELAEETQYF. Combining the CDR3 with reference TRBV29-1 and TRBJ2-5 gives the whole variable domain SAVISQKPSRDICQRGTSLTIQCQVDSQVTMMFWYRQQPGQSLTLIATANQGSEATYESGFVIDKFPISRPNLTFSTLTVSNMSPEDSSIYLCSAVELAEETQYFGPGTRLLVL.

The chain couples TRBV9 to TRBJ1-6, with D possibly matching TRBD1 (6 bases). Germline V gene sequence: CDR1 SGDLS, CDR2 YYNGEE. There are 16 residues in the CDR3. The V end was cut by 5 bases, the J end by 5 bases, with 17 bases between. In DNA, the CDR3 is TGTGCCAGCAGTCAAGAAGGACAGAGGAATAATTCACCCCTCCACTTT. It yields the protein CASSQEGQRNNSPLHF.

The V gene is TRBV2, the J gene TRBJ1-2; no definite D call. Germline lookup yields CDR1 SNHLY and CDR2 FYNNEI. This CDR3 is 15 amino acids long. Trimming stripped 5 bases from V and 5 bases from J, with 18 bases between. The CDR3 region has the DNA TGTGCCAGCAGTCCGCAACTGCTGCCTGTTTATGGCTACACCTTC. As protein: CASSPQLLPVYGYTF.

The chain carries TRBV14 and TRBJ2-7; tentatively, D is TRBD1 or TRBD2 (6 bases each). The CDR3 has 15 amino acids. V was pared by 7 bases and J by 5 bases, with 21 bases between. Germline-derived CDR1 and CDR2 are SGHDN and FVKESK. The CDR3 bases are TGTGCCAGCACCCCCCTCGGGGGCGGTATCGACGAGCAGTACTTC. Its protein is CASTPLGGGIDEQYF.

This clone has just a few counts. This rearrangement joins TRBV19 to TRBJ2-7, with 10 bases fitting TRBD2. Germline trimming cut 1 base from V and 0 bases from J; bases unmatched to any gene: 9. The germline gives CDR1 LNHDA, CDR2 SQIVND (reference sequence). CDR3 length equals 18 residues. CDR3 DNA sequence: TGTGCCAGTAGTATAGCAGCTAGCGGGGGCTCCTTCTCCTACGAGCAGTACTTC. Protein: CASSIAASGGSFSYEQYF.

The genes are TRBV5-5 and TRBJ2-5; D remains ambiguous. CDR3 length: 13 amino acids. Germline CDR1 is SGHKS and CDR2 is YYEKEE (reference sequence). V lost 6 bases to trimming and J lost 0 bases, with 9 bases between them. The CDR3 DNA reads TGTGCCAGCATGCGACGGGACCAAGAGACCCAGTACTTC. Translated, it gives CASMRRDQETQYF. The entire variable domain, with the rest obtained from reference TRBV5-5 and TRBJ2-5, is as follows: DAGVTQSPTHLIKTRGQQVTLRCSPISGHKSVSWYQQVLGQGPQFIFQYYEKEERGRGNFPDRFSARQFPNYSSELNVNALLLGDSALYLCASMRRDQETQYFGPGTRLLVL.

This clone appeared a few times. The chain is built from TRBV4-2 and TRBJ1-1; TRBD1 matches at 7 bases. Germline CDR1 LGHNA, CDR2 YNFKEQ. After removal of 4 bases from V and 1 base from J, the junction contained 6 bases not matched to a gene. This CDR3 region has 15 residues. This CDR3 reads CASSPRDRSNTEAFF. The CDR3 coding sequence is TGTGCCAGCAGCCCTCGGGACAGATCGAACACTGAAGCTTTCTTT.

Only a few counts were recorded for this clone. V usage is TRBV6-6 and J usage is TRBJ2-3, with D perhaps TRBD1 (6 bases). In germline, CDR1 is MNHNY, CDR2 SVGAGI (reference sequence). CDR3 size: 14 residues. The V gene lost 6 bases and the J gene lost 5 bases, with 15 bases spanning the gap. CDR3: CASSPSGAQDTQYF. The DNA for the CDR3 is TGTGCCAGCAGCCCCTCAGGGGCCCAAGATACGCAGTATTTT.

V is TRBV9 and J is TRBJ2-6; D unresolved. V lost 6 bases to trimming and J lost 1 base, with 8 bases between them. Germline CDR1 is SGDLS and CDR2 is YYNGEE. CDR3 length: 14 residues. The CDR3 DNA reads TGTGCCAGCACCCTTAATTCTGGGGCCAACGTCCTGACTTTC. Its translation: CASTLNSGANVLTF.

In its sample, this clone was seen once. The chain links TRBV19 to TRBJ2-5; 7 bases fit TRBD1. Germline CDR1 and CDR2: LNHDA and SQIVND (reference sequence). The V and J ends lost 2 bases and 10 bases, in that order; junction bases with no gene match: 13. This CDR3 has 15 residues. The CDR3 loop is CASSISGQSDEGQYF. CDR3 sequence (DNA): TGTGCCAGTAGTATATCGGGACAGTCGGATGAGGGCCAGTACTTC.

The chain joins TRBV6-5 to TRBJ1-6; 7 bases fit TRBD1. The germline V gene encodes CDR1 MNHEY and CDR2 SVGAGI. There are 16 residues in the CDR3. J lost 10 bases, V lost 3 bases, and 12 bases had no gene match. The CDR3, as DNA: TGTGCCAGCAGTTATTCGCAGGGGGGAGGATGGTCACCCCTCCACTTT. Protein: CASSYSQGGGWSPLHF.

This clone appeared a few times. The chain employs TRBV9 and TRBJ2-4; possibly TRBD2 for D (6 bases). The germline V and J ends were trimmed by 0 bases and 2 bases, with 15 bases remaining between them. The CDR3 has 17 amino acids. Germline V gene sequence: CDR1 SGDLS, CDR2 YYNGEE. This chain's CDR3 is CASSVDGGDGTKNIQYF. For the CDR3, the DNA is TGTGCCAGCAGCGTAGACGGGGGTGACGGGACCAAAAACATTCAGTACTTC.

The chain joins TRBV21-1 to TRBJ2-3; the table's D call TRBD2 went unverified against the DNA. TRBV21-1 is classified as a pseudogene. The CDR3 runs 16 residues. In DNA form, the CDR3 reads TGTGCCAGCAGCTTACGGCCAGCGGGGTCCACAGATACGCAGTATTTT. Its translation is CASSLRPAGSTDTQYF.

V usage is TRBV10-1 and J usage is TRBJ2-7; D might be TRBD1 (6 bases). Trimming removed 0 bases at V and 5 bases at J, with 11 bases between. CDR1 and CDR2 from the germline V gene are WNHNN and SYGVQD (reference sequence). This CDR3 is 14 amino acids long. CDR3 DNA: TGCGCCAGCAGTGAGTCGAACAGGGTCCACGAGCAGTACTTC. Translated, it gives CASSESNRVHEQYF.

This clone was seen only a few times. The chain carries TRBV6-7 and TRBJ2-7, with 10 bases fitting TRBD2. TRBV6-7 is an ORF, with its function uncertain. The CDR3 is 16 residues long. V lost 1 base, J lost 1 base, and 4 bases stayed unmatched. The chain's CDR3 is CASSYYRTSGSYEQYF. CDR3 coding DNA: TGTGCCAGCAGTTACTATAGGACTAGCGGATCCTACGAGCAGTACTTC.